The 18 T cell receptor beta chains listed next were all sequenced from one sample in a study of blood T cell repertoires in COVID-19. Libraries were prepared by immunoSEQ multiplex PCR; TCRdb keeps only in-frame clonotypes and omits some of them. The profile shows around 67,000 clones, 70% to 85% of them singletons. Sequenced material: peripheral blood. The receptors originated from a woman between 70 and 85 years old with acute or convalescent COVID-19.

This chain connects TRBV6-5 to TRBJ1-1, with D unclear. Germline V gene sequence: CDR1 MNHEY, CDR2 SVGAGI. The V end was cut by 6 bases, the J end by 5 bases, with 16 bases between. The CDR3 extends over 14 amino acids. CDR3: CASRLVPLGTEAFF. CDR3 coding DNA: TGTGCCAGCAGGCTTGTCCCTCTCGGGACTGAAGCTTTCTTT.

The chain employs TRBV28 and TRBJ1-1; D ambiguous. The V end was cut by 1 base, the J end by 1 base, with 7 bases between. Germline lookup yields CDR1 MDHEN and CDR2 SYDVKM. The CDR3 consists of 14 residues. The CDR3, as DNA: TGTGCCAGCAGTTTATCACAGAAGAACACTGAAGCTTTCTTT. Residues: CASSLSQKNTEAFF.

CDR3: CASSLGTFNTIYF. The CDR3 nucleotides are TGTGCCAGCAGCTTAGGGACATTCAACACCATATATTTT. The V call is TRBV11-3, the J call TRBJ1-3; possible D gene TRBD1, 5 bases. Deletions cut 1 base from V and 7 bases from J, with 8 bases between. The CDR3 consists of 13 residues. Germline CDR1 reads SGHNT; CDR2 reads YENEEA.

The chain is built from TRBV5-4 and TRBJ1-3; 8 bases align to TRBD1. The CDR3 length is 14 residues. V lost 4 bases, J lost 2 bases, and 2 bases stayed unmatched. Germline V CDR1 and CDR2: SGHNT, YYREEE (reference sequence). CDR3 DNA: TGTGCCAGCAGCCCGACAGGGGCTGGAAACACCATATATTTT. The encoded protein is CASSPTGAGNTIYF. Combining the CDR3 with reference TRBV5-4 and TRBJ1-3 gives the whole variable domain ETGVTQSPTHLIKTRGQQVTLRCSSQSGHNTVSWYQQALGQGPQFIFQYYREEENGRGNFPPRFSGLQFPNYSSELNVNALELDDSALYLCASSPTGAGNTIYFGEGSWLTVV.

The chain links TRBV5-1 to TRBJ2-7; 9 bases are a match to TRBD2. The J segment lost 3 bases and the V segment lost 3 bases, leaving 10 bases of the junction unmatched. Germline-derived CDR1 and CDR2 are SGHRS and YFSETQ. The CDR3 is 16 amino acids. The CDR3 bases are TGCGCCAGCAGCTCCACGTCCCGACTAGCGGACTACGAGCAGTACTTC. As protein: CASSSTSRLADYEQYF. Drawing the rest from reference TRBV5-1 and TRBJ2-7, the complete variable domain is KAGVTQTPRYLIKTRGQQVTLSCSPISGHRSVSWYQQTPGQGLQFLFEYFSETQRNKGNFPGRFSGRQFSNSRSEMNVSTLELGDSALYLCASSSTSRLADYEQYFGPGTRLTVT.

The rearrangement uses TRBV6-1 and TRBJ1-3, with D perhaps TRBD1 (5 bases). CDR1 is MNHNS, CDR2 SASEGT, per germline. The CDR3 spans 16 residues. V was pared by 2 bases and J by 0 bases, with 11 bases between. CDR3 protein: CASSERFGGSGNTIYF. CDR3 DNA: TGTGCCAGCAGTGAACGGTTCGGGGGCTCTGGAAACACCATATATTTT.

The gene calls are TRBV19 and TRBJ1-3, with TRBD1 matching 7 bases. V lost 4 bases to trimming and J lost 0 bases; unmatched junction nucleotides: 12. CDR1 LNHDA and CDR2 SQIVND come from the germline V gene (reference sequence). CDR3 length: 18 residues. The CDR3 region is CASSSTRTGRSSGNTIYF. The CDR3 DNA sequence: TGTGCCAGTAGTAGTACCCGGACAGGAAGATCCTCTGGAAACACCATATATTTT.

The CDR3 here is CSVERGHTEAFF. DNA for the CDR3: TGCAGCGTTGAAAGAGGGCACACTGAAGCTTTCTTT. The chain recombines TRBV29-1 with TRBJ1-1; D is unresolved. CDR1 is SQVTM and CDR2 is ANQGSEA in the germline V gene. CDR3 length: 12 amino acids. The ends were cut back, 2 bases at V and 3 bases at J, with 7 bases in the middle.

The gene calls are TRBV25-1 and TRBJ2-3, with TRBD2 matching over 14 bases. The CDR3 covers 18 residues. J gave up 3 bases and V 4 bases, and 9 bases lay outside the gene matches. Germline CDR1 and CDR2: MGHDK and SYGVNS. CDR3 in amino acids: CASSGRRLAGGQTDTQYF. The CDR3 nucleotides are TGTGCCAGCAGTGGAAGGAGACTAGCGGGAGGGCAGACAGATACGCAGTATTTT.

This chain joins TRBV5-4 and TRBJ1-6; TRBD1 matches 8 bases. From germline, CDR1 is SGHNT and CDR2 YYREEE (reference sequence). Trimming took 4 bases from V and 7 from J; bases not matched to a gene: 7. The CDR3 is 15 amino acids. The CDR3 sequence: CASSPEQGVNSPLHF. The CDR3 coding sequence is TGTGCCAGCAGCCCAGAACAGGGGGTAAATTCACCCCTCCACTTT.

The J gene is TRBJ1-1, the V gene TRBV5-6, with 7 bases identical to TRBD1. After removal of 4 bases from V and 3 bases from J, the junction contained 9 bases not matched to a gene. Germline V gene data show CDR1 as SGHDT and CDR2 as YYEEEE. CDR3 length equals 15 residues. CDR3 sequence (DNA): TGTGCCAGCAGCCCACAGACAGGGAAGCACACTGAAGCTTTCTTT. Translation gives CASSPQTGKHTEAFF.

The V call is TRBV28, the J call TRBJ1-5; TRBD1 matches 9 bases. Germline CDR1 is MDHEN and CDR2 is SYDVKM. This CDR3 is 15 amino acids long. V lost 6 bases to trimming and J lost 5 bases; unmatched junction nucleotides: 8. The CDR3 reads CASSSGTGSHQPQHF. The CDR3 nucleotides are TGTGCCAGCAGCTCCGGGACAGGGTCCCATCAGCCCCAGCATTTT.

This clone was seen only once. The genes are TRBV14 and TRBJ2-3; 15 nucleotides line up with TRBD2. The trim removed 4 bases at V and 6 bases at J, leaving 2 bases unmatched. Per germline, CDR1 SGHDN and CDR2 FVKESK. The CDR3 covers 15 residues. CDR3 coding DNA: TGTGCCAGCAGCCCTGGACTAGCGGGAGGGGATACGCAGTATTTT. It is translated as CASSPGLAGGDTQYF.

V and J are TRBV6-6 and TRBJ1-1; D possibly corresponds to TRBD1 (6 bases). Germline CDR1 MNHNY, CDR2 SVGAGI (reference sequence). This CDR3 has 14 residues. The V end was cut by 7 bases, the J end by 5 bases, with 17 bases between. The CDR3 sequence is CASTLGGGGTEAFF. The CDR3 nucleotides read TGTGCCAGCACCCTGGGGGGAGGGGGAACTGAAGCTTTCTTT.

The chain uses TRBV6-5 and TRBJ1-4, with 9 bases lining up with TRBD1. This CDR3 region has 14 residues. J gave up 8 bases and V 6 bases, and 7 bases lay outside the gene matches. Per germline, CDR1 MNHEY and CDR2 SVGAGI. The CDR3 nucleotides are TGTGCCAGCAGAGAGGGACAGGGAAACGAAAAACTGTTTTTT. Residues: CASREGQGNEKLFF.

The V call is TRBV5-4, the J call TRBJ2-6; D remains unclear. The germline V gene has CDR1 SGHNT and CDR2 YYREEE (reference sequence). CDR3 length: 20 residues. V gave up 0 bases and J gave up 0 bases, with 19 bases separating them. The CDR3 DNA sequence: TGTGCCAGCAGCTTGGATGGTCCAGCCTTCCCTAGCTCTGGGGCCAACGTCCTGACTTTC. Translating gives CASSLDGPAFPSSGANVLTF. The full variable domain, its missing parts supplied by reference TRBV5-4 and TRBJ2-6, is ETGVTQSPTHLIKTRGQQVTLRCSSQSGHNTVSWYQQALGQGPQFIFQYYREEENGRGNFPPRFSGLQFPNYSSELNVNALELDDSALYLCASSLDGPAFPSSGANVLTFGAGSRLTVL.

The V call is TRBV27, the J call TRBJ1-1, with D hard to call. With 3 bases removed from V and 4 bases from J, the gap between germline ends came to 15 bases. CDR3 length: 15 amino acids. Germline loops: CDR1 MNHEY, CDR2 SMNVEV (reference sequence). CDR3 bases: TGTGCCAGCAGTTTCCGTGTCGGGTTAAGCACTGAAGCTTTCTTT. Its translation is CASSFRVGLSTEAFF.

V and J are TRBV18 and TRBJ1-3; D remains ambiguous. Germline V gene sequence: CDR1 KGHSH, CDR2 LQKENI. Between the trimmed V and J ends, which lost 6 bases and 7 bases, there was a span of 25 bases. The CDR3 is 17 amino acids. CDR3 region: CASSPELLSSSFNTIYF. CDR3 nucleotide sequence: TGTGCCAGCTCCCCGGAGTTGTTAAGTTCTTCATTTAACACCATATATTTT.